Listed here are 9 T cell receptor beta chains from one sample, sequenced in a study of T cell repertoires in cytomegalovirus infection. A single record per CDR3 protein comes from TCRdb applying MiXCR to the reads. Among under 300,000 distinct CDR3 sequences listed, around an eighth were seen once. The sequencing sample was made of PBMCs. Source of these receptors: a human donor in good health (CMV status not recorded). Some clones in this sample may be carry-over from other donors' samples.

This clonotype was detected a few times. The chain combines TRBV29-1 with TRBJ2-7, with 10 bases lining up with TRBD2. This CDR3 is 16 amino acids long. Per germline, CDR1 SQVTM and CDR2 ANQGSEA. The V gene end was trimmed by 1 base and the J gene end by 0 bases; junction bases not matched to a gene: 6. The CDR3 DNA reads TGCAGCGTTGAAGGCCGCCTAGCGGGAGCCTCCTACGAGCAGTACTTC. As protein: CSVEGRLAGASYEQYF.

This clonotype was seen at least ten times. The chain couples TRBV6-2 or TRBV6-3 to TRBJ2-5; D is possibly TRBD2 (6 bases). The CDR3 contains 13 residues. V was shortened by 5 bases and J by 6 bases, with 13 bases between the two germline ends. CDR1 and CDR2 from the germline V gene are MNHEY and SVGEGT. The CDR3 is CASSPRDFQTQYF. In nucleotides, the CDR3 is TGTGCCAGCAGTCCCCGGGACTTCCAGACCCAGTACTTC.

This clonotype has ten or more counts. The chain links TRBV28 to TRBJ2-7, with 13 bases matching TRBD2. Germline V gene sequence: CDR1 MDHEN, CDR2 SYDVKM. This CDR3 region has 15 residues. Germline trimming cut 5 bases from V and 9 bases from J; bases unmatched to any gene: 10. CDR3 sequence reads: CASSPLRLAGGRQYF. The CDR3 DNA reads TGTGCCAGCAGTCCCCTGAGACTAGCGGGAGGAAGGCAGTACTTC. The full variable domain, with the rest looked up from reference TRBV28 and TRBJ2-7, is DVKVTQSSRYLVKRTGEKVFLECVQDMDHENMFWYRQDPGLGLRLIYFSYDVKMKEKGDIPEGYSVSREKKERFSLILESASTNQTSMYLCASSPLRLAGGRQYFGPGTRLTVT.

The genes are TRBV29-1 and TRBJ1-1; 7 bases are a match to TRBD1. The CDR3 has 13 amino acids. J gave up 2 bases and V 5 bases, and 5 bases lay outside the gene matches. CDR1 is SQVTM and CDR2 is ANQGSEA in the germline V gene. Here the CDR3 DNA reads TGCAGCGTTAGGGACAGAACCAACACTGAAGCTTTCTTT. This translates into CSVRDRTNTEAFF.

In its sample, this clonotype was seen many times. V is TRBV7-2 and J is TRBJ2-5, with D tentatively TRBD1 (6 bases). Germline values: CDR1 SGHTA, CDR2 FQGNSA. CDR3 length: 17 amino acids. Trimming took 1 base from V and 1 from J, leaving 16 bases between them. The CDR3 is CASSLELQGRGQETQYF. In DNA form, the CDR3 reads TGTGCCAGCAGCTTAGAGTTACAGGGTAGGGGCCAAGAGACCCAGTACTTC.

In this sample, this clonotype turned up many times. This CDR3 reads CASSLVRAEQFF. The CDR3 DNA sequence: TGTGCCAGCAGCTTAGTCAGGGCTGAGCAGTTCTTC. The rearrangement uses TRBV7-9 and TRBJ2-1; a possible D gene is TRBD1 (5 bases). Trimming stripped 1 base from V and 9 bases from J, with 7 bases between. This CDR3 is built from 12 residues. CDR1 and CDR2 (germline): SEHNR, FQNEAQ (reference sequence).

This clonotype came up many times. The genes are TRBV7-2 and TRBJ2-3; 7 bases agree with TRBD2. Germline V gene sequence: CDR1 SGHTA, CDR2 FQGNSA. The J segment lost 0 bases and the V segment lost 1 base, leaving 10 bases of the junction unmatched. This CDR3 has 18 amino acids. The CDR3 DNA reads as TGTGCCAGCAGCTTAGACGCCACTCGCGGGGGAAGCACAGATACGCAGTATTTT. The encoded protein is CASSLDATRGGSTDTQYF.

In this sample, this clonotype turned up many times. The chain recombines TRBV7-2 with TRBJ2-7; D is tentatively TRBD1 or TRBD2 (6 bases each). Per germline, CDR1 SGHTA and CDR2 FQGNSA. V lost 1 base and J lost 5, with 21 bases in between. The CDR3 is 17 amino acids. The CDR3 protein is CASSLGLRFAGEDEQYF. Here the CDR3 DNA reads TGTGCCAGCAGCTTAGGGTTACGGTTTGCAGGGGAGGACGAGCAGTACTTC.

This clonotype appeared many times. The J gene is TRBJ2-1, the V gene TRBV28; TRBD2 aligns across 9 bases. Germline loops: CDR1 MDHEN, CDR2 SYDVKM. J was trimmed by 8 bases and V by 2 bases; bases with no gene match: 4. This CDR3 spans 14 amino acids. This CDR3 is CASSLQREVDEQFF. CDR3 in DNA: TGTGCCAGCAGTTTACAGCGGGAGGTGGATGAGCAGTTCTTC. The variable domain in full, with the rest retrieved from reference TRBV28 and TRBJ2-1, is DVKVTQSSRYLVKRTGEKVFLECVQDMDHENMFWYRQDPGLGLRLIYFSYDVKMKEKGDIPEGYSVSREKKERFSLILESASTNQTSMYLCASSLQREVDEQFFGPGTRLTVL.